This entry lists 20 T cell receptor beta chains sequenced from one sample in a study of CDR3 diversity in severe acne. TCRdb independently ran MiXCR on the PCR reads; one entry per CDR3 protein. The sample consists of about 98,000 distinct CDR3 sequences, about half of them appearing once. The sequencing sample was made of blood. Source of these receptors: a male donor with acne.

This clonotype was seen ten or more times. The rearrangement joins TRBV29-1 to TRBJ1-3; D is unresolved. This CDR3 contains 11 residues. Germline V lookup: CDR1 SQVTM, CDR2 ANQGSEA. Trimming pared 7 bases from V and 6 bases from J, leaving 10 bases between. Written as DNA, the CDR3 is TGCAGCGCTCGAAGGGAAAACACCATATATTTT. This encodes CSARRENTIYF.

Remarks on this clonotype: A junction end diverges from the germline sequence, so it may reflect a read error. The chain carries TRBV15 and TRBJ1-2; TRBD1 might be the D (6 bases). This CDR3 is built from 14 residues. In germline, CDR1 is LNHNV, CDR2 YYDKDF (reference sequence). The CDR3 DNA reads TGTGCCAGCAGCTCCGAACAGGGACTCTGGGGCTACACCTTC. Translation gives CASSSEQGLWGYTF.

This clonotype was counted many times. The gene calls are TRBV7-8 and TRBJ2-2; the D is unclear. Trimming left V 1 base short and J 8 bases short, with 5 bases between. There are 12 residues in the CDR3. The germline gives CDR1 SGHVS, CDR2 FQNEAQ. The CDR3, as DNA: TGTGCCAGCAGCTTAGAGGCGGGGGAGCTGTTTTTT. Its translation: CASSLEAGELFF.

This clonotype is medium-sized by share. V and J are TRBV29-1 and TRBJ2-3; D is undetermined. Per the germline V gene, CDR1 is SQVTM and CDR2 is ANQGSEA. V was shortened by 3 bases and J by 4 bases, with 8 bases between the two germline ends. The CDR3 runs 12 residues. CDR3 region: CSVESTPDTQYF. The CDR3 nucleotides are TGCAGCGTTGAGTCGACCCCAGATACGCAGTATTTT.

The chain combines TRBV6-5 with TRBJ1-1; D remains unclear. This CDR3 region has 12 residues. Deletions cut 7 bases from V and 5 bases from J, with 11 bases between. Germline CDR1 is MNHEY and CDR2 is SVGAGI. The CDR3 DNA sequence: TGTGCCAGCACGGTGGGGAGAACTGAAGCTTTCTTT. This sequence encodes CASTVGRTEAFF.

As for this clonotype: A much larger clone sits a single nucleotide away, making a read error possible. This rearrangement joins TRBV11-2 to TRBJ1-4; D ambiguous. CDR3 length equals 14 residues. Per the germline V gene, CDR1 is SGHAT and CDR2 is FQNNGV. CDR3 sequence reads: CAGSPTPTNEKLFF. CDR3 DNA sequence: TGTGCCGGCAGCCCTACCCCAACTAATGAAAAACTGTTTTTT.

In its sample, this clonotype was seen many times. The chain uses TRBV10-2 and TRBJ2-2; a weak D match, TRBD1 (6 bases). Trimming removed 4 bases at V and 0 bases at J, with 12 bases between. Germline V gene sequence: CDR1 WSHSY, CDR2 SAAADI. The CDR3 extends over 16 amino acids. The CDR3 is CASSGWDTPNTGELFF. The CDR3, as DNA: TGCGCCAGCAGTGGGTGGGACACACCGAACACCGGGGAGCTGTTTTTT.

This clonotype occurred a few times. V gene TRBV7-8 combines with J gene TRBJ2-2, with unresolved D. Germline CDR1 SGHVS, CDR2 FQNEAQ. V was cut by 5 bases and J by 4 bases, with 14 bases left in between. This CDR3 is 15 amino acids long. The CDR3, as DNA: TGTGCCAGCAGCCAACACCCTTTGAGCACCGGGGAGCTGTTTTTT. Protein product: CASSQHPLSTGELFF. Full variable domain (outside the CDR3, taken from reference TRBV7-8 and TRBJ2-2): GAGVSQSPRYKVAKRGQDVALRCDPISGHVSLFWYQQALGQGPEFLTYFQNEAQLDKSGLPSDRFFAERPEGSVSTLKIQRTQQEDSAVYLCASSQHPLSTGELFFGEGSRLTVL.

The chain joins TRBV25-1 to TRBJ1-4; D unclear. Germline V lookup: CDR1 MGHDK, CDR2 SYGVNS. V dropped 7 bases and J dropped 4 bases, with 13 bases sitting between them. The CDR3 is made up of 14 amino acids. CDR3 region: CASTPTAYNEKLFF. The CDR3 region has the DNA TGTGCCAGCACCCCGACCGCCTATAATGAAAAACTGTTTTTT.

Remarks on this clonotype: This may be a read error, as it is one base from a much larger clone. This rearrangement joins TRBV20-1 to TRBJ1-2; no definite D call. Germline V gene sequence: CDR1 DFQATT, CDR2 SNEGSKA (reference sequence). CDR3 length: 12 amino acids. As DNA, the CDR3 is TGCACATCCCCGGGCCGGAACTATTGCTACACCTTC. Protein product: CTSPGRNYCYTF.

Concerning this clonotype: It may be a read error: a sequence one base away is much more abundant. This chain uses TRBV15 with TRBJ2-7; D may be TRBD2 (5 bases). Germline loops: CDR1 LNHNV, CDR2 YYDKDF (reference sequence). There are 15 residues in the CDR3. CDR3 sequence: CATSTPGGGTYEQHF. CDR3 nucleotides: TGTGCCACCAGCACCCCCGGAGGCGGAACCTACGAGCAGCACTTC.

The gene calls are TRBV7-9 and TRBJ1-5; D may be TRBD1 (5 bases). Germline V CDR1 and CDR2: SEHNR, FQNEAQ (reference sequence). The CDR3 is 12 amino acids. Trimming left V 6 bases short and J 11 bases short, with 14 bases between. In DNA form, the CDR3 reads TGTGCCAGCAGTATTCAGGGAGAGACCCAGCATTTT. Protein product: CASSIQGETQHF.

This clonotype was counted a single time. CDR3 in amino acids: CSGTLAGGWEVIADTQYF. DNA of the CDR3: TGCAGCGGAACTCTAGCGGGAGGTTGGGAAGTTATCGCAGATACGCAGTATTTT. This chain uses TRBV29-1 with TRBJ1-4; 11 bases line up with TRBD2. The closer fit of TRBJ2-3 to the DNA end suggests the J call may be wrong. CDR1 is SQVTM, CDR2 ANQGSEA, per germline. The CDR3 is 18 amino acids.

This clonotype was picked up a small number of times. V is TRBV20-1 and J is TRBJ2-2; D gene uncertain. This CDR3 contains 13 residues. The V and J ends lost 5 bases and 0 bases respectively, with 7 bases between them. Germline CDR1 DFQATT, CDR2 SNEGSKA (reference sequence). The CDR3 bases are TGCAGTGCTCTGGGGACGAACACCGGGGAGCTGTTTTTT. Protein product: CSALGTNTGELFF.

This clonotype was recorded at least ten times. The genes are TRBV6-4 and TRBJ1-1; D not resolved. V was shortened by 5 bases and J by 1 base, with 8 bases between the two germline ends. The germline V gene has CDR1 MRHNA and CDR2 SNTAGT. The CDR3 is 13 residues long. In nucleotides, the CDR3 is TGTGCCAGCAGTAGGGAACCGAACACTGAAGCTTTCTTT. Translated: CASSREPNTEAFF.

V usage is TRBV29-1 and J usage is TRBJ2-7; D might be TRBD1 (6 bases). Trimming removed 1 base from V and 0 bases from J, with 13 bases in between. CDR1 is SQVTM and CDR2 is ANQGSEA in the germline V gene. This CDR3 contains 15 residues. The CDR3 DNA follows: TGCAGCGTTGAAGGGCGGTCAGGGGACTCCTACGAGCAGTACTTC. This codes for CSVEGRSGDSYEQYF.

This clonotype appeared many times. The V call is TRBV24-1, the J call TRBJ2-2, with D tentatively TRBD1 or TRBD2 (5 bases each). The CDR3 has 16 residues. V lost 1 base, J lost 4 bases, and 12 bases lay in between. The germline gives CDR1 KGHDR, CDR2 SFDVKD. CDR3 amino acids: CATSDFPGAGTGELFF. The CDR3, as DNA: TGTGCCACCAGTGATTTCCCCGGGGCGGGCACCGGGGAGCTGTTTTTT.

The DNA of the CDR3 is TGTGCCAGTAGCCACGACCGTACTGAAGCTTTCTTT. Protein product: CASSHDRTEAFF. This rearrangement joins TRBV7-9 to TRBJ1-1; D is unresolved. The CDR3 has 12 residues. The V end lost 9 bases, the J end lost 5 bases, and 13 bases lay between the germline ends. CDR1 SEHNR and CDR2 FQNEAQ come from the germline V gene (reference sequence).

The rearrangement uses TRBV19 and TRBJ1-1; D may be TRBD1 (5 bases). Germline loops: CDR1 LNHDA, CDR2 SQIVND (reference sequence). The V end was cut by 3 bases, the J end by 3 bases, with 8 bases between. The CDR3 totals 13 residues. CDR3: CASSMGRDTEAFF. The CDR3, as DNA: TGTGCCAGTAGTATGGGACGGGACACTGAAGCTTTCTTT. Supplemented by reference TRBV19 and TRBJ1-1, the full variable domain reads DGGITQSPKYLFRKEGQNVTLSCEQNLNHDAMYWYRQDPGQGLRLIYYSQIVNDFQKGDIAEGYSVSREKKESFPLTVTSAQKNPTAFYLCASSMGRDTEAFFGQGTRLTVV.

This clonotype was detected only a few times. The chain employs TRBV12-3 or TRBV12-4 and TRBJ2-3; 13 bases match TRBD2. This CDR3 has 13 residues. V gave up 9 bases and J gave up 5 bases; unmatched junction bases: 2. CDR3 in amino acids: CASRTSGRDTQYF. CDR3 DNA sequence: TGTGCCAGTCGGACTAGCGGGAGAGATACGCAGTATTTT.